This entry features one T cell receptor beta chain sequence. As yet, its antigen is unknown. CDR1 and CDR2 from the germline V gene are MNHNS and SASEGT. Trimming removed 7 bases from V and 6 bases from J; junction bases left unmatched: 8. The CDR3 consists of 13 residues. Primers included in the PCR were 60 Vbeta and 13 Jbeta primers. Profiling relied on immunoSEQ multiplex PCR, and the TCRdb table lists in-frame clones only, not all of them. The data contain 150,000 to 200,000 clones, 60% to 80% of them singletons. This sample is drawn from a study of cytomegalovirus exposure and HLA in healthy donors. Whole-study results and caveats: Diagnosis of cytomegalovirus status made by the classifier reportedly showed high specificity and sensitivity.

These donors counted as nominally healthy when sampled, but unrecorded immune exposures were likely. The sequenced material came from PBMCs. This receptor was obtained from a female donor in good health and CMV-seronegative. The rearrangement uses TRBV6-1 and TRBJ1-1, with 7 positions matching TRBD1. CDR3 sequence (DNA): TGTGCCAGCACGACCGGGACAGCCGCTGAAGCTTTCTTT. It is translated as CASTTGTAAEAFF.